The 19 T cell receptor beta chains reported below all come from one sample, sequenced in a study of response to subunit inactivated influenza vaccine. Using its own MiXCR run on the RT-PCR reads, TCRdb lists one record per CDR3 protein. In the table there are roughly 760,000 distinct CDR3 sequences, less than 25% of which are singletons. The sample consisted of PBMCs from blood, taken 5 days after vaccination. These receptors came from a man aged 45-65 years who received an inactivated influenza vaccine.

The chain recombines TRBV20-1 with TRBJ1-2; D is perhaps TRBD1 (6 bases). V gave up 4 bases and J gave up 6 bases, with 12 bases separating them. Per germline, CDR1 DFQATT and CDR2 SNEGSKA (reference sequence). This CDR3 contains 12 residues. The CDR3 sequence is CSATGASDGYTF. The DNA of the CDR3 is TGCAGTGCTACAGGGGCTAGCGATGGCTACACCTTC.

The CDR3 nucleotides read TGCGCCAGCAGCTTGGTTTACGGGGGGAGTAGCACAGATACGCAGTATTTT. Encoded protein: CASSLVYGGSSTDTQYF. J is TRBJ2-3 and V is TRBV5-1; 7 nucleotides line up with TRBD2. Trimming took 0 bases from V and 0 from J; bases not matched to a gene: 7. This CDR3 contains 17 residues. Germline CDR1 SGHRS, CDR2 YFSETQ.

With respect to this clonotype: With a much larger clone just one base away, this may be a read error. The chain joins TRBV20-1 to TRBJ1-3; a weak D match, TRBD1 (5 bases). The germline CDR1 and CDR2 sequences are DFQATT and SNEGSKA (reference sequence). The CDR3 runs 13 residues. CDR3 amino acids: CSARTFSGNTVYF. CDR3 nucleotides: TGCAGTGCCCGGACATTCTCTGGAAACACCGTATATTTT.

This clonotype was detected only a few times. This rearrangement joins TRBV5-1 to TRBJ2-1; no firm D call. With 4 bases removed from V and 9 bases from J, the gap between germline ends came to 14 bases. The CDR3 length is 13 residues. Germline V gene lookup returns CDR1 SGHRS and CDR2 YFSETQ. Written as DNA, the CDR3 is TGCGCCAGCAGCGTCTCCTTCCTTGGTGAGCAGTTCTTC. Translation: CASSVSFLGEQFF.

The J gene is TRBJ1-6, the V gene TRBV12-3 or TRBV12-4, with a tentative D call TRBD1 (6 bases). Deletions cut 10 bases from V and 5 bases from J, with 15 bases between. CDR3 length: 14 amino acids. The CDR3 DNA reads TGTGCCATCAAAGGGGGGCAGAATAATTCACCCCTCCACTTT. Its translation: CAIKGGQNNSPLHF.

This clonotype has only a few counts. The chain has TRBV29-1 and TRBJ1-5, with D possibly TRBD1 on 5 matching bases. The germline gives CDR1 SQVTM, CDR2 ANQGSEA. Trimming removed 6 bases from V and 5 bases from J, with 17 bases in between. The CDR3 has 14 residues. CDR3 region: CSVGNRRGDQPQHF. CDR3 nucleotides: TGCAGCGTCGGTAACCGGCGGGGGGATCAGCCCCAGCATTTT.

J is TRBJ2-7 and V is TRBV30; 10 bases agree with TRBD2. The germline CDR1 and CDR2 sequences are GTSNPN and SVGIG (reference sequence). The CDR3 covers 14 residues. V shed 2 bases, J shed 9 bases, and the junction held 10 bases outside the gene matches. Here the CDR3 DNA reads TGTGCCTGGAGTATCCCCGGGACTAGCGTAGGGCAGTACTTC. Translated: CAWSIPGTSVGQYF. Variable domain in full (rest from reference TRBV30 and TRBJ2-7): SQTIHQWPATLVQPVGSPLSLECTVEGTSNPNLYWYRQAAGRGLQLLFYSVGIGQISSEVPQNLSASRPQDRQFILSSKKLLLSDSGFYLCAWSIPGTSVGQYFGPGTRLTVT.

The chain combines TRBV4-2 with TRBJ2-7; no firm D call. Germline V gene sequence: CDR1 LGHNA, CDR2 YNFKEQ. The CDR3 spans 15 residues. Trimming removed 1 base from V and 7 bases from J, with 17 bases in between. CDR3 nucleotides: TGTGCCAGCAGCCAAGGTGGCTCGAGTGATTTAGAGCAGTACTTC. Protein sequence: CASSQGGSSDLEQYF.

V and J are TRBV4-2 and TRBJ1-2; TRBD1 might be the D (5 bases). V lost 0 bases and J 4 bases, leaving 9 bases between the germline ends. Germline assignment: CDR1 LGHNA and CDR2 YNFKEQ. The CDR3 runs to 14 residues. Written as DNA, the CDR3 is TGTGCCAGCAGCCAAGACCAGGGTACCTATGGCTACACCTTC. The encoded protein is CASSQDQGTYGYTF.

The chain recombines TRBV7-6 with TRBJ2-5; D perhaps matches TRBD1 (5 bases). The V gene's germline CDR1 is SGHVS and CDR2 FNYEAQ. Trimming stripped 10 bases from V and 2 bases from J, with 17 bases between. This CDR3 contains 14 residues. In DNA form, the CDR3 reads TGTGCCACCGCGGACATACGCCGACAAGAGACCCAGTACTTC. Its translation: CATADIRRQETQYF.

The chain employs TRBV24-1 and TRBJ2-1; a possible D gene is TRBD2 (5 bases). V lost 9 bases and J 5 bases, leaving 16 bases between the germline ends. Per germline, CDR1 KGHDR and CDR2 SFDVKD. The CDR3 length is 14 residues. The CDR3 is CATQDSRMNNEQFF. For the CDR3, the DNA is TGTGCCACCCAGGACTCGAGAATGAACAATGAGCAGTTCTTC.

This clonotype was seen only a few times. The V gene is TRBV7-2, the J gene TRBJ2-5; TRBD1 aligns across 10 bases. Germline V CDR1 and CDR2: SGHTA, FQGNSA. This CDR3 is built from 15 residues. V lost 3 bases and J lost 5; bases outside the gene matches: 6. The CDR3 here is CASSFDRGHWETQYF. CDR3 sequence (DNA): TGTGCCAGCAGCTTTGACAGGGGGCATTGGGAGACCCAGTACTTC. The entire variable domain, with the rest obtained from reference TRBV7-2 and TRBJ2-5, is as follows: GAGVSQSPSNKVTEKGKDVELRCDPISGHTALYWYRQSLGQGLEFLIYFQGNSAPDKSGLPSDRFSAERTGGSVSTLTIQRTQQEDSAVYLCASSFDRGHWETQYFGPGTRLLVL.

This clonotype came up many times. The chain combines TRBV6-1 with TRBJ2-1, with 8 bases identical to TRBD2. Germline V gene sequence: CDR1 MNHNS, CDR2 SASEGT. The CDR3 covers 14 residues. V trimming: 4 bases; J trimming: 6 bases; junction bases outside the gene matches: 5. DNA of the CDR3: TGTGCCAGCAGTGCGACTAGCGTCCCCAATGAGCAGTTCTTC. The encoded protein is CASSATSVPNEQFF.

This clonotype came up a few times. Here the CDR3 DNA reads TGTGCTAGTGGTTCCCCATTAACGGACAGGGGCTACGAGCAGTACTTC. Translation: CASGSPLTDRGYEQYF. This chain connects TRBV12-5 to TRBJ2-7; 9 bases align to TRBD1. Germline CDR1 and CDR2: LGHNT and FRNRAP. V dropped 4 bases and J dropped 3; count of bases not matched to a gene: 10. The CDR3 consists of 16 residues. The complete variable domain, with remaining parts taken from reference TRBV12-5 and TRBJ2-7, reads DARVTQTPRHKVTEMGQEVTMRCQPILGHNTVFWYRQTMMQGLELLAYFRNRAPLDDSGMPKDRFSAEMPDATLATLKIQPSEPRDSAVYFCASGSPLTDRGYEQYFGPGTRLTVT.

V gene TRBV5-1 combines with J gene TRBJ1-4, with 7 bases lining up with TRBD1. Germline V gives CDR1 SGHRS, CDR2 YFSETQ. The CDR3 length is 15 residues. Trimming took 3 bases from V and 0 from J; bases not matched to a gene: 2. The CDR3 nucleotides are TGCGCCAGCAGCTGGGGGACAGCAACTAATGAAAAACTGTTTTTT. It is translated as CASSWGTATNEKLFF.

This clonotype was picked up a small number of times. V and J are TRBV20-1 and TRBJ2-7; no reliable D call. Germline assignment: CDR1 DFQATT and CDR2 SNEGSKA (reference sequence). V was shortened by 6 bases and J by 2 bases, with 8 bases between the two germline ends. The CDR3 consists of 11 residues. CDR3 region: CSAPRTYEQYF. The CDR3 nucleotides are TGCAGTGCCCCTCGCACCTACGAGCAGTACTTC.

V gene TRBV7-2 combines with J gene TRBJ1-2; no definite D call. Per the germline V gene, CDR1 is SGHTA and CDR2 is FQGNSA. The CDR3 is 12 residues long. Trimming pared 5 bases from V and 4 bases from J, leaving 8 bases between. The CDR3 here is CASSPLFYGYTF. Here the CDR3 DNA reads TGTGCCAGCAGCCCCCTTTTCTATGGCTACACCTTC.

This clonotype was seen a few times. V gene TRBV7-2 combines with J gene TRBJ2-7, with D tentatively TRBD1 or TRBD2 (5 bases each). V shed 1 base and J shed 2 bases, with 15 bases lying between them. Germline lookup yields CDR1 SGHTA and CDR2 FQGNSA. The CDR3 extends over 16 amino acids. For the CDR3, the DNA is TGTGCCAGCAGCTTAGTGGCAGGGAGAAGGACCTACGAGCAGTACTTC. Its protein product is CASSLVAGRRTYEQYF.

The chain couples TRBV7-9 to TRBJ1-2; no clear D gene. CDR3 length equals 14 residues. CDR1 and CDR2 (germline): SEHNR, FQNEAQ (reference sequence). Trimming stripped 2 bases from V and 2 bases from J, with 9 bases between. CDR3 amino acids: CASSLLAENYGYTF. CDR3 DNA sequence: TGTGCCAGCAGCTTACTGGCGGAGAACTATGGCTACACCTTC.